This entry lists 32 T cell receptor beta chains sequenced from one sample in a study of read filtering for tumor transcriptome and immune sequencing. The library was built from 400 ng RNA with molecular barcoded adaptors for alpha/delta and beta/gamma chains. Using its own MiXCR run on the reads, TCRdb lists one record per CDR3 protein. The table has more than 20,000 distinct CDR3 sequences, approximately 22% seen once. The sequenced sample consisted of a population of CD138-negative cells sorted from bone marrow. The receptors originated from a donor over 35 with multiple myeloma.

This clonotype was detected ten times or more. Given a far larger clone just one base away, this is likely a sequencing read error. The rearrangement links TRBV12-3 or TRBV12-4 to TRBJ2-2; the D call may be TRBD1 or TRBD2 (6 bases each). This CDR3 is 15 amino acids long. The CDR3 nucleotides are TGTGCCAGCAGTTCCGGGACAACGAACACCGGGGGGCTGTTTTTT. Translated: CASSSGTTNTGGLFF.

On this clonotype: A much bigger clone sits one base away, suggesting this may be a read error. The rearrangement joins TRBV7-2 to TRBJ1-1; 7 positions match TRBD1. This CDR3 spans 16 amino acids. Germline assignment: CDR1 SGHTA and CDR2 FQGNSA. The junction had 9 bases not matched to a gene; V was cut back by 4 bases and J by 1 base. CDR3: CASSSTAGGGNTEAFF. Here the CDR3 DNA reads TGTGCCAGCAGCTCTACGGCAGGGGGGGGGAACACTGAAGCTTTCTTT.

This clonotype was picked up many times. This rearrangement joins TRBV7-6 to TRBJ2-2, with D possibly being TRBD2 (5 bases). The CDR3 is 14 residues long. Trimming cost V 4 bases and J 9 bases, with 15 bases left between them. In germline, CDR1 is SGHVS, CDR2 FNYEAQ. The CDR3 loop reads CASSSDLDLRELFF. In DNA, the CDR3 is TGTGCCAGCAGCTCGGACTTGGATCTGCGGGAGCTGTTTTTT.

This clonotype was found many times. The chain carries TRBV7-8 and TRBJ1-5, with D unresolved. Germline values: CDR1 SGHVS, CDR2 FQNEAQ. The CDR3 length is 13 residues. Deletions cut 4 bases from V and 7 bases from J, with 11 bases between. The CDR3 protein is CASSSFSSQPQHF. For the CDR3, the DNA is TGTGCCAGCAGCTCCTTCAGCAGCCAGCCCCAGCATTTT. Filled out from reference TRBV7-8 and TRBJ1-5, the complete variable domain reads GAGVSQSPRYKVAKRGQDVALRCDPISGHVSLFWYQQALGQGPEFLTYFQNEAQLDKSGLPSDRFFAERPEGSVSTLKIQRTQQEDSAVYLCASSSFSSQPQHFGDGTRLSIL.

This clonotype has ten or more counts. As DNA, the CDR3 is TGTGCCAGCAGCTCAGGTGGGAGGGGCACAGATACGCAGTATTTT. Protein sequence: CASSSGGRGTDTQYF. The J gene is TRBJ2-3, the V gene TRBV7-3; TRBD2 matches at 7 bases. The germline V gene encodes CDR1 SGHTA and CDR2 FQGTGA. This CDR3 comprises 15 residues. The trim removed 4 bases at V and 1 base at J, leaving 5 bases unmatched.

This clonotype was seen repeatedly, ten times or more. This chain joins TRBV28 and TRBJ1-2; 8 nucleotides line up with TRBD1. CDR3 length: 13 amino acids. The J segment lost 3 bases and the V segment lost 4 bases, leaving 1 base of the junction unmatched. The germline gives CDR1 MDHEN, CDR2 SYDVKM. CDR3 coding DNA: TGTGCCAGCAGTTGGGGACAGGACTATGGCTACACCTTC. Amino acid sequence: CASSWGQDYGYTF.

Worth noting for this clonotype: One end of the junction does not line up with germline, which may come from a read error. The chain links TRBV4-3 to TRBJ2-3, with D perhaps TRBD2 (5 bases). Germline lookup yields CDR1 LGHNA and CDR2 YSLEER. The CDR3 loop spans 17 amino acids. This chain's CDR3 is CASSQDYGKHGGDMQYF. For the CDR3, the DNA is TGTGCCAGCAGCCAAGATTACGGGAAGCACGGTGGAGATATGCAGTATTTT.

This clonotype came up many times. The V and J genes are TRBV30 and TRBJ2-1; D remains ambiguous. CDR3 length equals 11 residues. From germline, CDR1 is GTSNPN and CDR2 SVGIG (reference sequence). V gave up 0 bases and J gave up 7 bases, with 4 bases separating them. Here the CDR3 reads CAWSVRNEQFF. The CDR3 DNA follows: TGTGCCTGGAGTGTCCGGAATGAGCAGTTCTTC.

The table lists this clonotype with a few counts. The chain combines TRBV19 with TRBJ1-5; a possible D gene is TRBD1 (5 bases). The germline V and J ends were trimmed by 10 bases and 3 bases, with 22 bases remaining between them. Germline assignment: CDR1 LNHDA and CDR2 SQIVND (reference sequence). The CDR3 is 16 amino acids. In DNA form, the CDR3 reads TGTGCCACCCTACCTTACGGGACGTCGGACAATCAGCCCCAGCATTTT. Translation gives CATLPYGTSDNQPQHF.

The table lists this clonotype with many counts. V gene TRBV28 combines with J gene TRBJ2-7, with 9 nucleotides matching TRBD2. The CDR3 sequence is 13 residues long. Looked up from germline, CDR1 is MDHEN and CDR2 is SYDVKM. With 6 bases clipped from V and 6 bases from J, the junction kept 6 bases outside the gene matches. CDR3 in amino acids: CASSSGLAGEQYF. DNA of the CDR3: TGTGCCAGCAGCTCGGGACTAGCTGGCGAGCAGTACTTC.

In this sample, this clonotype turned up many times. The rearrangement uses TRBV20-1 and TRBJ2-7; D might be TRBD1 or TRBD2, each matching 5 bases. V was shortened by 1 base and J by 0 bases, with 16 bases between the two germline ends. This CDR3 contains 16 residues. Germline CDR1 and CDR2: DFQATT and SNEGSKA (reference sequence). CDR3 nucleotide sequence: TGCAGTGCTAGAGCCCAGTGGGGGAAGGGCTCCTACGAGCAGTACTTC. Translated: CSARAQWGKGSYEQYF.

This clonotype was observed once. This may arise from a read error, as a much more abundant clone is one base away. This chain joins TRBV28 and TRBJ1-5; unclear D gene. Trimming pared 5 bases from V and 8 bases from J, leaving 16 bases between. Germline CDR1 MDHEN, CDR2 SYDVKM. This CDR3 spans 14 amino acids. The CDR3 is CASSPSALREPQHF. In DNA, the CDR3 is TGTGCCAGCAGTCCCTCGGCTCTCCGGGAGCCCCAGCATTTT.

This clonotype has a single count. It differs at one base from a far larger clone, so likely a read error. V and J are TRBV7-8 and TRBJ2-1; 8 nucleotides match TRBD2. The V gene's germline CDR1 is SGHVS and CDR2 FQNEAQ. The length of the CDR3 is 15 residues. The CDR3 loop reads CAGSLTAGGLNEQFF. The CDR3 bases are TGTGCCGGCAGCTTAACGGCGGGAGGCTTGAATGAGCAGTTCTTC.

This clonotype was seen ten or more times. The chain uses TRBV7-9 and TRBJ1-1; no clear D gene. Germline V lookup: CDR1 SEHNR, CDR2 FQNEAQ (reference sequence). This CDR3 comprises 14 residues. V lost 3 bases to trimming and J lost 0 bases, with 8 bases between them. This CDR3 is CASSFRPLNTEAFF. The CDR3 nucleotides are TGTGCCAGCAGCTTTCGGCCTTTGAACACTGAAGCTTTCTTT.

Ten or more counts support this clonotype. The gene calls are TRBV20-1 and TRBJ2-5; possibly TRBD2 for D (6 bases). The CDR3 has 12 amino acids. The V gene's germline CDR1 is DFQATT and CDR2 SNEGSKA (reference sequence). V lost 8 bases to trimming and J lost 5 bases, with 15 bases between them. CDR3 sequence: CSPRGSTETQYF. DNA for the CDR3: TGCAGTCCTCGGGGGTCGACGGAGACCCAGTACTTC.

This clonotype occurred many times. The V call is TRBV20-1, the J call TRBJ2-7; no definite D call. The germline V and J ends were trimmed by 3 bases and 0 bases, with 6 bases remaining between them. The CDR3 spans 12 residues. Germline values: CDR1 DFQATT, CDR2 SNEGSKA (reference sequence). CDR3 sequence (DNA): TGCAGTGCTAGGTCCAGCTCCTACGAGCAGTACTTC. Translating gives CSARSSSYEQYF.

This clonotype was seen ten or more times. This chain connects TRBV29-1 to TRBJ1-2; 10 positions match TRBD1. The V gene end was trimmed by 6 bases and the J gene end by 12 bases; junction bases not matched to a gene: 13. This CDR3 spans 13 amino acids. The germline V gene has CDR1 SQVTM and CDR2 ANQGSEA. CDR3 amino acids: CSVPAMGQGHHTF. CDR3 DNA: TGCAGCGTCCCAGCTATGGGACAGGGGCACCACACCTTC.

The table lists this clonotype with many counts. This chain links TRBV28 with TRBJ2-3; no clear D gene. The germline gives CDR1 MDHEN, CDR2 SYDVKM. This CDR3 spans 12 amino acids. V dropped 1 base and J dropped 2 bases, with 1 base sitting between them. The CDR3 is CASSLYTDTQYF. CDR3 sequence (DNA): TGTGCCAGCAGTTTATACACAGATACGCAGTATTTT.

In regard to this clonotype: This is likely an artifact of a read error, given a far larger clone one base away. The CDR3 reads CASSFMAGGSKGEQFF. CDR3 nucleotides: TGTGCCAGCAGTTTTATGGCGGGAGGGTCCAAAGGCGAGCAGTTCTTC. The chain combines TRBV12-3 or TRBV12-4 with TRBJ2-1; 9 nucleotides line up with TRBD2. The CDR3 contains 16 residues. V dropped 3 bases and J dropped 10; count of bases not matched to a gene: 13.

This clonotype was seen many times. The chain uses TRBV11-2 and TRBJ2-3, with 11 nucleotides matching TRBD2. Germline-derived CDR1 and CDR2 are SGHAT and FQNNGV. The CDR3 loop spans 15 amino acids. With 3 bases clipped from V and 4 bases from J, the junction kept 3 bases outside the gene matches. The CDR3 loop reads CASSLTSGMADTQYF. The CDR3 DNA follows: TGTGCCAGCAGCTTGACTAGCGGGATGGCAGATACGCAGTATTTT.

This clonotype appeared many times. The chain uses TRBV29-1 and TRBJ2-3, with D maybe TRBD2 (6 bases). Trimming stripped 1 base from V and 0 bases from J, with 14 bases between. The germline V gene has CDR1 SQVTM and CDR2 ANQGSEA. There are 16 residues in the CDR3. The CDR3 DNA sequence: TGCAGCGTTGAAGGCGTAGCGGTGTTTAGCACAGATACGCAGTATTTT. It is translated as CSVEGVAVFSTDTQYF.

This clonotype was counted many times. The V and J genes are TRBV7-9 and TRBJ2-2; D perhaps matches TRBD2 (5 bases). Germline-derived CDR1 and CDR2 are SEHNR and FQNEAQ (reference sequence). The germline V and J ends were trimmed by 3 bases and 0 bases, with 8 bases remaining between them. The CDR3 sequence is 15 residues long. CDR3 protein: CASSFGVSNTGELFF. CDR3 sequence (DNA): TGTGCCAGCAGCTTCGGGGTTTCGAACACCGGGGAGCTGTTTTTT.

In its sample, this clonotype was seen many times. CDR3 DNA sequence: TGTGCCAGCAGCTTAGCGTCTGGGGGCGCGGACTCCTACGAGCAGTACTTC. This gives the protein CASSLASGGADSYEQYF. The chain uses TRBV7-8 and TRBJ2-7; D possibly corresponds to TRBD1 (6 bases). This CDR3 spans 17 amino acids. The germline V gene has CDR1 SGHVS and CDR2 FQNEAQ. V was shortened by 0 bases and J by 0 bases, with 15 bases between the two germline ends.

This clonotype was recorded many times. This chain uses TRBV11-2 with TRBJ2-5, with TRBD2 identical over 8 bases. The CDR3 is made up of 16 amino acids. Germline values: CDR1 SGHAT, CDR2 FQNNGV. After removal of 0 bases from V and 2 bases from J, the junction contained 5 bases not matched to a gene. The CDR3 sequence is CASSLDFQRGQETQYF. For the CDR3, the DNA is TGTGCCAGCAGCTTAGATTTCCAGCGGGGGCAAGAGACCCAGTACTTC.

Comment on this clonotype: Just one base apart from a much larger clone, this may be a read error. The chain uses TRBV7-8 and TRBJ2-6, with 7 bases that match TRBD2. Looked up from germline, CDR1 is SGHVS and CDR2 is FQNEAQ. The CDR3 length is 17 residues. Here the CDR3 reads CASSLSSGPSGAHVLTF. The CDR3 DNA reads TGTGCCAGCAGCTTATCGTCCGGGCCCAGCGGGGCCCACGTCCTGACTTTC.

This clonotype was seen ten or more times. This chain links TRBV29-1 with TRBJ2-3; no clear D gene. CDR3 size: 10 residues. The germline CDR1 and CDR2 sequences are SQVTM and ANQGSEA. V lost 3 bases and J lost 6, with 4 bases in between. Here the CDR3 DNA reads TGCAGCGTTGATCGGGATACGCAGTATTTT. It specifies CSVDRDTQYF.

This chain uses TRBV7-8 with TRBJ2-2; 13 bases line up with TRBD2. Germline values: CDR1 SGHVS, CDR2 FQNEAQ. The CDR3 runs to 18 residues. V lost 1 base to trimming and J lost 4 bases; unmatched junction nucleotides: 6. CDR3 residues: CASSLDLRTSGSTGELFF. The CDR3 DNA sequence: TGTGCCAGCAGCTTAGACCTCAGGACTAGCGGGAGCACCGGGGAGCTGTTTTTT.

For this clonotype: A read error is possible here, since a much larger clone lies one base away. The chain links TRBV6-2 or TRBV6-3 to TRBJ2-1, with TRBD2 identical over 8 bases. Germline CDR1 MNHEY, CDR2 SVGEGT. The CDR3 extends over 15 amino acids. The CDR3 bases are TGTACCAGCAGTTGCGGGGGGCTCGTCAATAATGAGCAGTTCTTC. Amino acid sequence: CTSSCGGLVNNEQFF.

This clonotype was counted at least ten times. The gene calls are TRBV6-5 and TRBJ1-4, with TRBD1 matching over 8 bases. J was trimmed by 5 bases and V by 0 bases; bases with no gene match: 5. The CDR3 length is 16 residues. From germline, CDR1 is MNHEY and CDR2 SVGAGI. CDR3 amino acids: CASSYSIGDRNEKLFF. CDR3 in DNA: TGTGCCAGCAGTTACTCGATCGGGGACAGGAATGAAAAACTGTTTTTT.

This clonotype was detected ten times or more. The V gene is TRBV28, the J gene TRBJ2-7, with 11 bases identical to TRBD2. The CDR3 runs 16 residues. CDR1 is MDHEN, CDR2 SYDVKM, per germline. Losses at the gene ends were 5 bases for V and 5 bases for J; bases not matched to a gene: 11. Here the CDR3 DNA reads TGTGCCAGCAGTCGGGCCGGGACTAGCGGCCGGAACGAGCAGTACTTC. Protein: CASSRAGTSGRNEQYF.

As regards this clonotype: A far larger clone is just one base off, so this is likely a read error. The chain carries TRBV6-2 or TRBV6-3 and TRBJ2-1, with D unresolved. The CDR3 consists of 10 residues. Germline loops: CDR1 MNHEY, CDR2 SVGEGT. Between the trimmed V and J ends, which lost 7 bases and 9 bases, there was a span of 7 bases. The CDR3 DNA follows: TGTGCCAGCAATGGCGGTGAGCAGTTCTTC. Amino acid sequence: CASNGGEQFF.

This clonotype was seen ten or more times. CDR3: CASSRGPTTLGQGTEAFF. The CDR3 coding sequence is TGTGCCAGTAGTAGAGGACCCACTACCCTCGGACAGGGCACTGAAGCTTTCTTT. The V gene is TRBV19, the J gene TRBJ1-1; 8 nucleotides match TRBD1. Trimming at V came to 4 bases and at J to 4 bases, leaving 17 bases not matched to a gene. The CDR3 length is 18 residues. The germline gives CDR1 LNHDA, CDR2 SQIVND (reference sequence).